This TCR beta chain was captured in a study of T cell responses to AZD1222 COVID-19 vaccine. Only in-frame clones appear in the TCRdb table, and some are missing; sequencing was by immunoSEQ multiplex PCR. This sample has 150,000 to 200,000 clones, with 92% found just once. The CDR3 runs 16 residues. Germline assignment: CDR1 MNHEY and CDR2 SVGAGI. V was pared by 0 bases and J by 7 bases, with 6 bases of the junction left unmatched. The chain has TRBV6-5 and TRBJ1-6; 7 positions agree with TRBD1. Sequencing was performed on peripheral blood, taken on day 0 of AZD1222 vaccination. This TCR came from an adult in good health. CDR3: CASSYSADRANSPLHF. DNA of the CDR3: TGTGCCAGCAGTTACTCGGCTGACAGGGCCAATTCACCCCTCCACTTT.